Given below is one T cell receptor (beta chain) in context. Its antigen remains unknown. The germline CDR1 and CDR2 sequences are GTSNPN and SVGIG (reference sequence). The CDR3 is made up of 16 amino acids. V lost 1 base, J lost 4 bases, and 2 bases stayed unmatched. A multiplex PCR was run with 60 Vbeta primers and 13 Jbeta primers. Only in-frame clones appear in the TCRdb table, and some are missing; sequencing was by immunoSEQ multiplex PCR. The repertoire holds 150,000 to 200,000 clones, with around four fifths as singletons. This sample is part of a study of cytomegalovirus exposure and HLA in healthy donors. Regarding the study as a whole: Cytomegalovirus association was assigned to 150 to 200 TCR beta chains. Per a later analysis, 16,951 TCR beta sequences showed association with HLA alleles at 0.05 false discovery rate. Reportedly, cytomegalovirus status was diagnosed with high sensitivity and specificity.

The clonotype comes from a boy between 2 and 10 years old in good health and CMV-seronegative. The material sequenced was PBMCs. The chain combines TRBV30 with TRBJ2-3; 16 bases agree with TRBD2. The CDR3 DNA is TGTGCCTGGAGTGAGGGACTAGCGGGAGGGGCAGATACGCAGTATTTT. Translation gives CAWSEGLAGGADTQYF.